This T cell receptor beta chain was recovered during a study of blood T cell repertoires in COVID-19. Recruits, aged roughly 18 to 95 years, lived in 24 US areas. Assignments of participants to cohorts depended upon their own reported clinical history. Authors' methods: Amplification from reference gene primers served as the basis for estimated nucleated cell counts. Produced via immunoSEQ multiplex PCR; TCRdb's table is partial and in-frame only. V and J calls plus clone size are reproduced from that table; the DNA served to infer D and trimming. Of more than 110,000 clones listed, 86% are singletons. Germline V CDR1 and CDR2: SEHNR, FQNEAQ (reference sequence). The trim removed 5 bases at V and 5 bases at J, leaving 12 bases unmatched. The length of the CDR3 is 16 residues.

This sequence was found in a middle-aged man who had recovered from COVID-19. The material sequenced was PBMCs or T cells enriched from blood (not recorded which). The chain combines TRBV7-9 with TRBJ2-5, with 9 bases that match TRBD1. CDR3 coding DNA: TGTGCCAGCAGCCCTTACAGGGGGCGGGGAACGGAGACCCAGTACTTC. Translated: CASSPYRGRGTETQYF.